Listed below are T cell receptor beta chains from one sample, sequenced in a study of blood T cells in healthy people across ages. TCRdb analysed the 5' RACE reads with MiXCR anew, one entry per CDR3 protein. This table has hundreds of thousands of distinct CDR3 sequences, around 21% appearing once. The sequencing sample was made of blood. Receptors were obtained from a man in his 70s in good health. Both conserved end residues are trimmed from each CDR3.

j_call | v_call | cdr3_aa
TRBJ2-7 | TRBV7-7 | ASSLVLPGIAYEQY
TRBJ2-5 | TRBV14 | ASSQEDRELQETQY
TRBJ2-1 | TRBV6-2/TRBV6-3 | ASSYRGEQF
TRBJ1-2 | TRBV24-1 | ATSDEGGDGYT
TRBJ1-1 | TRBV28 | ASSLGQSEAF
TRBJ2-2 | TRBV30 | AWSGGIGELF
TRBJ2-3 | TRBV5-1 | ASSLGTSGTSDTQY
TRBJ1-2 | TRBV10-3 | AISGQGGDGYT
TRBJ1-5 | TRBV7-9 | ASAMEGVQPQH
TRBJ2-1 | TRBV7-2 | ASSLMGGAYNEQF
TRBJ2-1 | TRBV7-3 | ASSSHLLSGRGNEQF
TRBJ2-7 | TRBV9 | ASSGGLSYEQY
TRBJ1-2 | TRBV18 | ASSPSGGEFGYT
TRBJ2-1 | TRBV10-3 | ANAGTSGSHEQF
NA | TRBV20-1 | SAGRAEQF
TRBJ1-4 | TRBV7-2 | ASSFPHDEKLF
TRBJ2-7 | TRBV11-1 | ASSLAWQGAYEQY
TRBJ2-3 | TRBV6-2/TRBV6-3 | ASSYATGQGDNTQY
TRBJ1-1 | TRBV4-3 | ASSHTRGQNTEAF
TRBJ2-1 | TRBV3-1 | ASTDRGPYNEQF
TRBJ2-5 | TRBV7-2 | ASSLVFRGLETQY
TRBJ1-5 | TRBV12-3/TRBV12-4 | ASSFGQNVGGNQPQH
TRBJ2-7 | TRBV28 | ASINPRGQGSYEQY
TRBJ2-3 | TRBV9 | ASSLRLAGAPDTQY
TRBJ2-7 | TRBV20-1 | SARSGVGSNEQY
TRBJ2-5 | TRBV2 | ASSEVRSGSVTQY
TRBJ2-1 | TRBV6-5 | ASSYPVRRSSYNEQF
TRBJ2-7 | TRBV4-2 | ASSQEGKLAPYEQY
TRBJ2-3 | TRBV6-1 | ASSESQGGDTQY
TRBJ2-5 | TRBV9 | ASSPSFGGLETQY
TRBJ2-5 | TRBV5-7 | ASTTGTQGGTQY
TRBJ2-4 | TRBV7-2 | ASSLHPGPDQY
TRBJ2-1 | TRBV5-1 | ASSLAGGEYNEQF
TRBJ1-3 | TRBV21-1 | ASSSRDSYYSGNTIY
TRBJ2-5 | TRBV28 | ASRPGTLGPGETQY
TRBJ2-3 | TRBV9 | ASSAYETSGIGNTQY
TRBJ2-3 | TRBV20-1 | SARSGGTDTQY
TRBJ2-7 | TRBV7-2 | ASSLGRNYERY
TRBJ2-3 | TRBV20-1 | SARLPFSGSGSTDTQY
TRBJ2-5 | TRBV29-1 | SVEAGAETQY
TRBJ1-1 | TRBV18 | ASSGPGVTEAF
TRBJ1-2 | TRBV7-2 | ASSLAWSAGVANYGYT
TRBJ2-5 | TRBV4-1 | ASSQTGFPQETQY
TRBJ2-5 | TRBV5-1 | ASSITGTSGSETQY
TRBJ2-6 | TRBV12-3/TRBV12-4 | ASSFGGRGSGANVLT
TRBJ1-4 | TRBV20-1 | SARDSTEKLF
TRBJ2-7 | TRBV20-1 | SARGAGGKNEQY
TRBJ2-1 | TRBV7-3 | ASSLDLYNEQF